These T cell receptor beta chains were read from a single sample in a study of T cell changes during pregnancy in multiple sclerosis. Clones were read by immunoSEQ multiplex PCR, and TCRdb kept only the in-frame ones, dropping some. The sample includes 50,000 to 75,000 clones, 90% to 95% seen only once; the top ten take roughly 2%. The sample consisted of peripheral blood, taken in the third trimester of pregnancy. The receptors stem from a female donor in good health, enrolled as a control in a pregnancy study. CDR3s include the opening cysteine and the closing phenylalanine or tryptophan. A D gene is named only where the DNA matches it firmly. Not every row has a clone size; where given, it reads once, few, many or a size class.

TRBJ1-1,.,TRBD1,TRBV18,CASSQGATEAFF,TGTGCCAGCTCACAGGGGGCTACTGAAGCTTTCTTT
TRBJ1-1,.,.,TRBV6-6,CASSYLGRSNTEAFF,TGTGCCAGCAGTTACTTGGGGAGGAGTAATACTGAAGCTTTCTTT
TRBJ1-4,few,TRBD1,TRBV6-1,CASSDPGQVTF,TGTGCCAGCAGTGATCCGGGACAGGTAACCTTT
TRBJ2-7,once,TRBD2,TRBV5-1,CASSWGGVQRGNYEQYF,TGCGCCAGCAGCTGGGGAGGGGTCCAGCGGGGAAACTACGAGCAGTACTTC
TRBJ2-3,.,.,TRBV7-9,CASSKGGASARTDTQYF,TGTGCCAGCAGCAAAGGGGGGGCTAGCGCTCGCACAGATACGCAGTATTTT
TRBJ2-1,.,TRBD2,TRBV7-9,CASSTHLGGAGNEQFF,TGTGCCAGCAGCACACACCTGGGGGGAGCGGGGAATGAGCAGTTCTTC
TRBJ1-2,.,.,TRBV5-1,CASSKVQGYGYTF,TGCGCCAGCAGCAAGGTGCAGGGATATGGCTACACCTTC
TRBJ2-1,.,.,TRBV5-1,CASSEVAPYNEQFF,TGCGCCAGCAGTGAGGTGGCACCCTACAATGAGCAGTTCTTC
TRBJ2-7,.,TRBD1,TRBV11-2,CASSTQTGGPYEQYF,TGTGCCAGCAGCACCCAGACAGGGGGCCCCTACGAGCAGTACTTC
TRBJ2-1,.,TRBD2,TRBV5-1,CASGLGRSSGGAYNEQFF,TGCGCCAGCGGCTTGGGGCGTTCCAGCGGGGGGGCCTACAATGAGCAGTTCTTC
TRBJ1-2,.,TRBD1,TRBV19,CASSPLPGQNPSYTF,TGTGCCAGTAGTCCACTACCGGGACAGAATCCGAGCTACACCTTC
TRBJ2-4,.,TRBD2,TRBV11-2,CASSFWGGGPDIQYF,TGTGCCAGCAGCTTTTGGGGCGGGGGGCCGGACATTCAGTACTTC
TRBJ1-5,.,TRBD1,TRBV7-8,CASSPGTDHQPQHF,TGTGCCAGCAGCCCTGGGACAGATCATCAGCCCCAGCATTTT
TRBJ1-1,.,.,TRBV19,CASLPRGNTEAFF,TGTGCCAGTCTCCCTCGGGGGAACACTGAAGCTTTCTTT
TRBJ1-4,.,.,TRBV10-3,CAIRGQNGEKLFF,TGTGCCATCCGAGGACAGAACGGCGAAAAACTGTTTTTT
TRBJ2-5,.,.,TRBV5-8,CASSRLEQPREAQYF,TGTGCCAGCAGCCGCCTAGAGCAACCAAGAGAGGCCCAGTACTTC
TRBJ1-1,.,.,TRBV7-8,CASSLVFGPSENTEAFF,TGTGCCAGCAGCTTAGTCTTTGGGCCCTCTGAGAACACTGAAGCTTTCTTT
TRBJ1-1,.,TRBD1,TRBV5-4,CASSLRQGRGSNTEAFF,TGTGCCAGCAGCTTACGACAGGGAAGAGGCTCGAACACTGAAGCTTTCTTT
TRBJ2-3,.,.,TRBV4-2,CASSPEGGTDTQYF,TGTGCCAGCAGCCCCGAGGGGGGCACAGATACGCAGTATTTT
TRBJ2-7,.,.,TRBV5-8,CASSLESVTYEQYF,TGTGCCAGCAGCTTGGAGTCAGTCACCTACGAGCAGTACTTC
TRBJ2-5,.,TRBD2,TRBV15,CATSRGTSGKETQYF,TGTGCCACCAGCAGAGGGACTAGCGGGAAAGAGACCCAGTACTTC
TRBJ2-1,.,TRBD2,TRBV5-6,CASSYVGGVDHNEQFF,TGTGCCAGCAGCTACGTTGGGGGGGTGGATCACAATGAGCAGTTCTTC
TRBJ2-7,.,TRBD1,TRBV19,CASSAAGQGREQYF,TGTGCCAGTAGCGCCGCGGGACAGGGGCGCGAGCAGTACTTC
TRBJ1-6,.,.,TRBV4-2,CASSQEVRGVNSPLHF,TGTGCCAGCAGCCAAGAGGTCAGGGGAGTAAATTCACCCCTCCACTTT
TRBJ2-7,once,TRBD2,TRBV30,CAFAGGSYEQYF,TGTGCCTTCGCGGGGGGCTCCTACGAGCAGTACTTC
TRBJ1-2,.,.,TRBV27,CASSAYRDGRNGYTF,TGTGCCAGCAGTGCGTACAGGGATGGCAGAAATGGCTACACCTTC
TRBJ1-5,.,.,TRBV7-9,CASSLSVTGGAFPQHF,TGTGCCAGCAGCTTAAGTGTAACGGGGGGGGCTTTTCCCCAGCATTTT
TRBJ2-1,.,TRBD1,TRBV29-1,CSAISDRAYNEQFF,TGCAGCGCAATATCCGACAGGGCCTACAATGAGCAGTTCTTC
TRBJ1-4,once,.,TRBV7-8,CASSPRPAASNEKLFF,TGTGCCAGCAGCCCGAGGCCAGCAGCAAGTAATGAAAAACTGTTTTTT
TRBJ2-1,.,.,TRBV16,CASSQRGNEQFF,TGTGCCAGCAGCCAAAGGGGGAATGAGCAGTTCTTC
TRBJ2-7,.,.,TRBV29-1,CSVEGRSYEQYF,TGCAGCGTTGAGGGCCGCTCCTACGAGCAGTACTTC
TRBJ1-1,.,.,TRBV7-2,CASSLDSERAFF,TGTGCCAGCAGCCTAGACAGTGAGAGAGCTTTCTTT
TRBJ2-7,.,.,TRBV10-3,CAIRGTSSYEQYF,TGTGCCATCCGGGGGACGAGCTCCTACGAGCAGTACTTC
TRBJ1-5,few,.,TRBV2,CASSAVYSNQPQHF,TGTGCCAGCAGTGCGGTTTATAGCAATCAGCCCCAGCATTTT
TRBJ1-6,.,.,TRBV6-1,CASSETTDNSPLHF,TGTGCCAGCAGTGAAACAACAGATAATTCACCCCTCCACTTT
TRBJ1-4,.,TRBD1,TRBV2,CASSEGDRAGGKLFF,TGTGCCAGCAGTGAAGGTGACAGGGCTGGAGGAAAACTGTTTTTT
TRBJ2-7,.,.,TRBV18,CASSLRQDEQYF,TGTGCCAGCTCTCTCAGACAGGATGAGCAGTACTTC
TRBJ2-7,.,TRBD2,TRBV15,CATSRTGTSDTYEQYF,TGTGCCACCAGCAGGACGGGGACTAGCGACACCTACGAGCAGTACTTC
TRBJ2-7,.,TRBD1,TRBV29-1,CSVQNRQGSPRGEQYF,TGCAGCGTCCAAAATCGACAGGGTTCCCCTCGAGGGGAGCAGTACTTC
TRBJ1-5,.,TRBD1,TRBV5-8,CASSSSGTGMSNQPQHF,TGTGCCAGCAGCTCCTCCGGGACAGGTATGAGCAATCAGCCCCAGCATTTT